The 15 T cell receptor beta chains listed next were all sequenced from one sample in a study of graft-versus-host responses after intestinal transplantation. No cognate antigen is known for these TCRs. Profiling relied on immunoSEQ multiplex PCR, and the TCRdb table lists in-frame clones only, not all of them. This table has about 70,000 clones, around 95% appearing once. The sequencing used unstimulated CD8+ T cells sorted from spleen or lymph node cells, collected before intestinal transplant. The receptors come from a human donor who received an intestinal transplant.

The rearrangement links TRBV2 to TRBJ1-5, with TRBD1 identical over 9 bases. J was trimmed by 7 bases and V by 3 bases; bases with no gene match: 7. Germline assignment: CDR1 SNHLY and CDR2 FYNNEI. The CDR3 length is 15 residues. The DNA for the CDR3 is TGTGCCAGCAGTGATGCCGGACAGGGGAGGCAGCCCCAGCATTTT. Encoded protein: CASSDAGQGRQPQHF.

The chain recombines TRBV2 with TRBJ2-3, with a possible D match to TRBD1 (6 bases). Germline CDR1 SNHLY, CDR2 FYNNEI. Trimming left V 4 bases short and J 11 bases short, with 25 bases between. This CDR3 contains 16 residues. In DNA, the CDR3 is TGTGCCAGCAGTGGCGAAAGAGACAGGCCTGTCGATTTGCAGTATTTT. This encodes CASSGERDRPVDLQYF.

The genes are TRBV6-1 and TRBJ2-7; no firm D call. Germline CDR1 MNHNS, CDR2 SASEGT. The CDR3 is 13 residues long. Deletions cut 5 bases from V and 0 bases from J, with 8 bases between. CDR3 bases: TGTGCCAGCAGTACGGGCCTCTCCTACGAGCAGTACTTC. Amino acids: CASSTGLSYEQYF.

The V and J genes are TRBV5-1 and TRBJ1-3; 9 bases map to TRBD1. The CDR3 runs to 18 residues. Unmatched junction bases numbered 12, after V lost 4 bases and J lost 1 base. Germline assignment: CDR1 SGHRS and CDR2 YFSETQ. CDR3 sequence (DNA): TGCGCCAGCAGCCTATGGACAGGGGATTTGGGGTCTGGAAACACCATATATTTT. Protein: CASSLWTGDLGSGNTIYF. Complete variable domain (other parts from reference TRBV5-1 and TRBJ1-3): KAGVTQTPRYLIKTRGQQVTLSCSPISGHRSVSWYQQTPGQGLQFLFEYFSETQRNKGNFPGRFSGRQFSNSRSEMNVSTLELGDSALYLCASSLWTGDLGSGNTIYFGEGSWLTVV.

The chain recombines TRBV27 with TRBJ1-1; the D gene is possibly TRBD1 (6 bases). The CDR3 is made up of 12 amino acids. In germline, CDR1 is MNHEY, CDR2 SMNVEV (reference sequence). Trimming took off 10 bases at V and 3 bases at J, with 12 bases between the two ends. CDR3 nucleotide sequence: TGTGCCACGGGGGCATCTTACACTGAAGCTTTCTTT. Amino acid sequence: CATGASYTEAFF.

J is TRBJ1-1 and V is TRBV6-1; 7 nucleotides line up with TRBD1. V was clipped by 7 bases and J by 5 bases; unmatched bases: 7. CDR1 and CDR2 from the germline V gene are MNHNS and SASEGT. The CDR3 is 13 amino acids. The CDR3 is CASTDRENTEAFF. In nucleotides, the CDR3 is TGTGCCAGCACTGACAGGGAGAATACTGAAGCTTTCTTT.

The genes are TRBV13 and TRBJ2-1, with 7 bases fitting TRBD2. The CDR3 consists of 15 residues. Germline values: CDR1 PRHDT, CDR2 FYEKMQ (reference sequence). J lost 2 bases, V lost 5 bases, and 6 bases had no gene match. The CDR3 DNA is TGTGCCAGCAGCCCCCGGACTAGTCCCTACAATGAGCAGTTCTTC. It translates to CASSPRTSPYNEQFF.

The rearrangement uses TRBV16 and TRBJ2-5; weak D call: TRBD1 (5 bases). Germline-derived CDR1 and CDR2 are KGHSY and FQNENV. V was pared by 0 bases and J by 1 base, with 9 bases between. The CDR3 spans 15 residues. The CDR3 sequence is CASSQSLDSQETQYF. The CDR3 nucleotides read TGTGCCAGCAGCCAATCCCTAGACAGCCAAGAGACCCAGTACTTC.

The CDR3 is CASSLENPPYEQYF. The CDR3 nucleotides read TGTGCCAGCAGTTTAGAGAATCCCCCTTACGAGCAGTACTTC. The gene calls are TRBV27 and TRBJ2-7; D not certain. CDR3 length equals 14 residues. CDR1 and CDR2 from the germline V gene are MNHEY and SMNVEV (reference sequence). V was cut by 2 bases and J by 4 bases, with 12 bases left in between.

V gene TRBV7-3 combines with J gene TRBJ2-7; 7 bases line up with TRBD1. Germline V gene sequence: CDR1 SGHTA, CDR2 FQGTGA. There are 12 residues in the CDR3. The ends lost 8 bases at V and 6 bases at J; junction bases unmatched: 7. The DNA for the CDR3 is TGTGCCAGCTCTGGGGACAGCCTCGAGCAGTACTTC. Its translation: CASSGDSLEQYF.

The V call is TRBV28, the J call TRBJ2-1; TRBD1 agrees at 11 bases. With 3 bases clipped from V and 15 bases from J, the junction kept 16 bases outside the gene matches. CDR1 and CDR2 (germline): MDHEN, SYDVKM. The CDR3 length is 16 residues. For the CDR3, the DNA is TGTGCCAGCAGTTTCCCTCAGGGGACAGGGGGAGGAAACCCGTTCTTC. Its protein product is CASSFPQGTGGGNPFF.

This clone was recorded once. The CDR3 nucleotides are TGTGCCAGCGGCGGAGGGACAGTCAATCAGCCCCAGCATTTT. Translating gives CASGGGTVNQPQHF. The gene calls are TRBV6-5 and TRBJ1-5, with TRBD1 matching 7 bases. The germline CDR1 and CDR2 sequences are MNHEY and SVGAGI. The CDR3 extends over 14 amino acids. V lost 8 bases, J lost 3 bases, and 7 bases stayed unmatched.

The rearrangement uses TRBV27 and TRBJ2-7; D might be TRBD1 (6 bases). Trimming removed 5 bases from V and 1 base from J, with 9 bases in between. Germline assignment: CDR1 MNHEY and CDR2 SMNVEV (reference sequence). The CDR3 is made up of 13 amino acids. The CDR3 sequence: CASSMTGSYEQYF. CDR3 sequence (DNA): TGTGCCAGCAGTATGACAGGATCCTACGAGCAGTACTTC.

The gene calls are TRBV4-1 and TRBJ2-1; no firm D call. CDR1 MGHRA and CDR2 YSYEKL come from the germline V gene. CDR3 length: 14 residues. Trimming stripped 0 bases from V and 8 bases from J, with 11 bases between. The CDR3, as DNA: TGCGCCAGCAGCCAAGAAGGGCTCGATTATGAGCAGTTCTTC. Its protein product is CASSQEGLDYEQFF.

The chain employs TRBV13 and TRBJ2-3; 8 bases fit TRBD2. Per germline, CDR1 PRHDT and CDR2 FYEKMQ (reference sequence). The CDR3 spans 16 residues. Trimming cost V 10 bases and J 3 bases; bases outside gene matches: 15. The chain's CDR3 is CATTLRAGVETDTQYF. CDR3 DNA sequence: TGTGCCACAACATTGAGAGCGGGAGTCGAAACAGATACGCAGTATTTT.